These 10 T cell receptor beta chains share one sample of origin, sequenced in a study of T cell responses to AZD1222 COVID-19 vaccine. Data came from immunoSEQ multiplex PCR; TCRdb stores just in-frame clones and leaves some out. The data show around 76,000 clones, 84% seen once. The sample consisted of peripheral blood, taken on day 0 of AZD1222 vaccination. The source of these receptors is an adult in good health.

This clone was observed once. The chain recombines TRBV6-1 with TRBJ1-1; 7 bases fit TRBD1. The CDR3 consists of 15 residues. In germline, CDR1 is MNHNS, CDR2 SASEGT. Unmatched junction bases numbered 9, after V lost 0 bases and J lost 8 bases. Here the CDR3 reads CASSEALQGGAEAFF. The CDR3 DNA is TGTGCCAGCAGTGAAGCGCTTCAGGGGGGCGCGGAAGCTTTCTTT.

The rearrangement uses TRBV11-2 and TRBJ1-1; TRBD1 agrees at 11 bases. The ends lost 3 bases at V and 6 bases at J; junction bases unmatched: 3. Germline V gene data show CDR1 as SGHAT and CDR2 as FQNNGV. The CDR3 extends over 14 amino acids. The CDR3 coding sequence is TGTGCCAGCAGCTTTACGGGACAGGGGGCTGAAGCTTTCTTT. It yields the protein CASSFTGQGAEAFF.

The chain links TRBV2 to TRBJ1-6; no definite D call. The CDR3 loop spans 13 amino acids. Germline loops: CDR1 SNHLY, CDR2 FYNNEI. V lost 4 bases and J 7 bases, leaving 8 bases between the germline ends. In nucleotides, the CDR3 is TGTGCCAGCAGTGGTAGAAACAATTCACCCCTCCACTTT. Translating it yields CASSGRNNSPLHF.

CDR3 nucleotides: TGTGCCAGCTCGACCGATGCGGGGTATGGCTACACCTTC. Its translation: CASSTDAGYGYTF. The rearrangement uses TRBV27 and TRBJ1-2; D not resolved. The CDR3 consists of 13 residues. CDR1 is MNHEY and CDR2 is SMNVEV in the germline V gene (reference sequence). V gave up 8 bases and J gave up 5 bases, with 15 bases separating them.

V is TRBV7-8 and J is TRBJ1-2, with a weak D call TRBD1 (5 bases). V was shortened by 1 base and J by 3 bases, with 12 bases between the two germline ends. The germline CDR1 and CDR2 sequences are SGHVS and FQNEAQ. The CDR3 spans 15 residues. The CDR3 DNA reads TGTGCCAGCAGCTTAGGAGCCAGGGTAGACTATGGCTACACCTTC. Translation gives CASSLGARVDYGYTF.

This clone showed up just once. The chain is built from TRBV7-9 and TRBJ1-2; D gene unclear. V lost 2 bases and J lost 8, with 12 bases in between. Germline assignment: CDR1 SEHNR and CDR2 FQNEAQ (reference sequence). The CDR3 is 13 residues long. The CDR3: CASSLWQAQGYTF. The CDR3 DNA sequence: TGTGCCAGCAGCTTATGGCAGGCCCAGGGCTACACCTTC.

This clone appeared a single time. V and J are TRBV5-8 and TRBJ2-1; the D is unclear. CDR3 length: 13 residues. The V gene lost 0 bases and the J gene lost 7 bases, with 8 bases spanning the gap. Per germline, CDR1 SGHTS and CDR2 YDEGEE. This chain's CDR3 is CASSLGQTNEQFF. The CDR3 DNA sequence: TGTGCCAGCAGCTTGGGGCAGACGAATGAGCAGTTCTTC.

V and J are TRBV6-5 and TRBJ1-2; D is perhaps TRBD1 (5 bases). CDR1 and CDR2 (germline): MNHEY, SVGAGI. V dropped 0 bases and J dropped 5 bases, with 7 bases sitting between them. The CDR3 consists of 13 residues. The CDR3 here is CASSYSGPYGYTF. The CDR3 bases are TGTGCCAGCAGTTACTCGGGACCGTATGGCTACACCTTC.

The CDR3 DNA sequence: TGTGCCAGCAGTTCAGCCAGGGACTACGAGCAGTACTTC. Protein: CASSSARDYEQYF. V is TRBV27 and J is TRBJ2-7; tentatively, D is TRBD1 (5 bases). Between the trimmed V and J ends, which lost 4 bases and 3 bases, there was a span of 10 bases. Germline loops: CDR1 MNHEY, CDR2 SMNVEV (reference sequence). This CDR3 spans 13 amino acids.

This sequence joins TRBV29-1 and TRBJ2-7, with 7 bases that match TRBD2. This CDR3 contains 13 residues. The trim removed 4 bases at V and 7 bases at J, leaving 10 bases unmatched. Germline V gene sequence: CDR1 SQVTM, CDR2 ANQGSEA. In DNA form, the CDR3 reads TGCAGCGTTGTGGGCGGGGGATTCGGGGAGCAGTACTTC. Its translation: CSVVGGGFGEQYF.